This T cell receptor beta chain was captured by sequencing in a study of T cell repertoires in cytomegalovirus infection. This CDR3 has 16 amino acids. Losses at the gene ends were 1 base for V and 7 bases for J; bases not matched to a gene: 4. Germline V gene lookup returns CDR1 MNHNY and CDR2 SVGAGI (reference sequence). TCRdb re-called the reads with MiXCR, one entry per CDR3 protein. The sample holds approximately 910,000 distinct CDR3 sequences, around 32% seen once. On this clonotype itself: Antigen: not known.

The chain uses TRBV6-6 and TRBJ2-2; 12 positions match TRBD2. The sample in question was cultured CD8+ T cells from PBMCs, obtained from culture after CMV antigen stimulation. The TCR was taken from a human donor in good health (CMV status not recorded). Some clones in this sample may be carry-over from other donors' samples. As DNA, the CDR3 is TGTGCCAGCAGTTACTTACTAGCGGGGGGAGGCGGGGAGCTGTTTTTT. It translates to CASSYLLAGGGGELFF.